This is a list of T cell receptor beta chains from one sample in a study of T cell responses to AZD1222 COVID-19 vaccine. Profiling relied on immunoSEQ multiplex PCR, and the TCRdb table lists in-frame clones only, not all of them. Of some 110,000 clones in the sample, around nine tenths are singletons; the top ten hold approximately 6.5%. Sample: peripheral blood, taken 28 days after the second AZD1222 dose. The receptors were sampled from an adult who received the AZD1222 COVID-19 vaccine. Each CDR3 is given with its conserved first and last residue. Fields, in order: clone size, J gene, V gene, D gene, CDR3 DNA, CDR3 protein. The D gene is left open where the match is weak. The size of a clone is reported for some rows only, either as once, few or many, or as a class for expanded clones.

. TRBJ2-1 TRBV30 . TGTGCCTGGAGTTCTGGTATCTCCTACAATGAGCAGTTCTTC CAWSSGISYNEQFF
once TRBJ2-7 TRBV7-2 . TGTGCCAGCAGCTTTGTTCACAGTCCTTACGAGCAGTACTTC CASSFVHSPYEQYF
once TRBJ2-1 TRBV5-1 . TGCGCCAGCAGCTTGTTAGCCGGGGGTAACAATGAGCAGTTCTTC CASSLLAGGNNEQFF
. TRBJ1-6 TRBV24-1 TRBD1 TGTGCCACCAGTGACCTAGACAGGGGGGCGTATAATTCACCCCTCCACTTT CATSDLDRGAYNSPLHF
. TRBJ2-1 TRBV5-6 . TGTGCCAGCAGCTCGAACACGTTTCGGGAAGATGAGCAGTTCTTC CASSSNTFREDEQFF
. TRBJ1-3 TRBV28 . TGTGCCAGCTACCCGGGGGGGGCAGATGGAAACACCATATATTTT CASYPGGADGNTIYF
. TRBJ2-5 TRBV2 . TGTGCCAGCAGTGAAAGGAGAGAAGAGACCCAGTACTTC CASSERREETQYF
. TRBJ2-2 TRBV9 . TGTGCCAGCAGCGTAGCTGGGGGGTGGACGGAGAACACCGGGGAGCTGTTTTTT CASSVAGGWTENTGELFF
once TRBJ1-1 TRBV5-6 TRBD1 TGTGCCAGCAGCTTGGCTACAGGGGACACTGAAGCTTTCTTT CASSLATGDTEAFF
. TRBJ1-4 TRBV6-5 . TGTGCCAGCAGGGGAACGGGACCTAATGAAAAACTGTTTTTT CASRGTGPNEKLFF
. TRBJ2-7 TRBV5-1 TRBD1 TGCGCCAGCAGCTTTAGGGGACAGAATTACGAGCAGTACTTC CASSFRGQNYEQYF
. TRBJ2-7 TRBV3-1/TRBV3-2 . TGTGCCAGCCGCAGGGGAGGCTCCTACGAGCAGTACTTC CASRRGGSYEQYF
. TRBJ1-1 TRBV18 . TGTGCCAGCTCACCCGTGGTGAACACTGAAGCTTTCTTT CASSPVVNTEAFF
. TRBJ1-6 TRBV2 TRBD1 TGTGCCAGCAGTGGACAGGGGCCGGTTTCACCCCTCCACTTT CASSGQGPVSPLHF